This TCR beta chain was found in a study of T-cell memory formation after mild COVID-19. Study results and caveats: Within pre-infection memory, some responding clones were found, suggesting cross-reactive memory joined.

Trimming left V 3 bases short and J 0 bases short, with 6 bases between. The germline V gene has CDR1 SGHRS and CDR2 YFSETQ. This CDR3 has 13 amino acids. MiXCR was run by TCRdb on the 5' RACE reads, yielding one entry per CDR3 protein. Of about 110,000 distinct CDR3 sequences in the sample, about 18% were seen once. This clonotype has only a few counts. What it binds is unknown. V is TRBV5-1 and J is TRBJ1-1, with D possibly TRBD1 on 5 matching bases. Sequencing used PBMCs or a T cell subset sorted from them (not recorded which). This receptor was taken from an adult woman who had mild COVID-19 (a few samples of this study predate the infection). Cell type and time point are not known. The DNA of the CDR3 is TGCGCCAGCAGCTGGACACTGAACACTGAAGCTTTCTTT. Encoded protein: CASSWTLNTEAFF.